Following are 22 T cell receptor beta chains from one sample sequenced in a study of post-analysis software for immune sequencing data (dated by TCRdb to between 2015 and 2017). Overall study results and their limits: Patients showed significantly higher frequencies than controls for about five TRBV segments, among them TRBV5-6, TRBV5-1 and TRBV20-1.

These TCRs are of unknown antigen specificity. The library was built by means of PCR. TCRdb records Illumina HiSeq 2500 as the sequencer. Unique molecular identifiers were incorporated into TCR beta cDNA libraries to reduce PCR and sequencing biases. The public reads were quality trimmed at Q25 with fastp and then assembled into clones with MiXCR by TCRdb, keeping productive beta chains. Each CDR3 protein appears once, grouped with its most common genes and DNA. Recorded for this sample are some 800,000 distinct CDR3 sequences; about 43% of them occurred a single time. Roughly 5% of the sample is held by the ten biggest clonotypes. Sample: blood. The source of these receptors is a girl aged 10-17 years with multiple sclerosis.

The sample holds one count of this clonotype. V gene TRBV18 combines with J gene TRBJ2-7; tentatively, D is TRBD1 or TRBD2 (5 bases each). From germline, CDR1 is KGHSH and CDR2 LQKENI. The CDR3 totals 15 residues. The V gene lost 2 bases and the J gene lost 3 bases, with 14 bases spanning the gap. CDR3 residues: CASSPLGVQVYEQYF. The CDR3, as DNA: TGTGCCAGCTCACCATTGGGGGTTCAAGTCTACGAGCAGTACTTC.

Comment on this clonotype: One end of the junction is discordant with germline, which a read error may explain. The chain joins TRBV12-3 or TRBV12-4 to TRBJ2-6; 8 bases agree with TRBD1. CDR3 size: 15 residues. The CDR3 DNA sequence: TGTGCCAGCAGTCACAGGGGGGCCGGGGCCAACGTCCCGACTTTC. Its protein is CASSHRGAGANVPTF.

This clonotype was observed a few times. The CDR3 bases are TGCAGCGTTGATGTGGGACTAGGATACGATGAGCAGTTCTTC. This encodes CSVDVGLGYDEQFF. This chain joins TRBV29-1 and TRBJ2-1; 8 bases are a match to TRBD2. CDR1 SQVTM and CDR2 ANQGSEA come from the germline V gene. V shed 3 bases and J 8 bases; nucleotides not matched to a gene: 9. The CDR3 contains 14 residues.

The chain has TRBV29-1 and TRBJ2-1, with TRBD2 matching over 7 bases. The CDR3 length is 13 residues. In germline, CDR1 is SQVTM, CDR2 ANQGSEA. J lost 3 bases, V lost 4 bases, and 3 bases had no gene match. DNA for the CDR3: TGCAGCGTTGCCCTAGCGGACTACAATGAGCAGTTCTTC. This encodes CSVALADYNEQFF.

As to this clonotype: The junction and the germline gene differ at one end; a read error may be behind it. V usage is TRBV4-3 and J usage is TRBJ2-6, with TRBD1 as a possible D gene (5 bases). The germline V gene encodes CDR1 LGHNA and CDR2 YSLEER. The CDR3 is 15 amino acids. The CDR3 region is CASSQAASGANVRTF. DNA of the CDR3: TGCGCCAGCAGCCAAGCTGCATCTGGGGCCAACGTCCGGACTTTC.

The genes are TRBV20-1 and TRBJ1-5; TRBD1 aligns across 9 bases. Germline V gene lookup returns CDR1 DFQATT and CDR2 SNEGSKA (reference sequence). V trimming: 1 base; J trimming: 5 bases; junction bases outside the gene matches: 6. This CDR3 is 15 amino acids long. In DNA, the CDR3 is TGCAGTGCTAGAGGGACAGGGGCGGCAGATCAGCCCCAGCATTTT. It translates to CSARGTGAADQPQHF.

The V gene is TRBV9, the J gene TRBJ2-1; no definite D call. Per the germline V gene, CDR1 is SGDLS and CDR2 is YYNGEE. The CDR3 runs to 13 residues. V gave up 3 bases and J gave up 9 bases, with 13 bases separating them. CDR3 nucleotides: TGTGCCAGCAGCGCACCCGGGCGCTTTGAGCAGTTCTTC. It codes for CASSAPGRFEQFF.

The chain couples TRBV7-3 to TRBJ2-1, with a weak D call TRBD1 (7 bases). Germline V CDR1 and CDR2: SGHTA, FQGTGA. V was shortened by 2 bases and J by 5 bases, with 13 bases between the two germline ends. The CDR3 consists of 15 residues. CDR3 loop: CASSLGGTENNEQFF. CDR3 coding DNA: TGTGCCAGCAGCTTAGGGGGGACAGAGAACAATGAGCAGTTCTTC.

The V call is TRBV20-1, the J call TRBJ2-5; D possibly corresponds to TRBD2 (6 bases). The DNA end is a closer match to TRBJ2-7, so the J assignment may be wrong. CDR1 DFQATT and CDR2 SNEGSKA come from the germline V gene (reference sequence). The CDR3 spans 13 residues. CDR3 amino acids: CSARGLGSNEQYF. The CDR3 DNA is TGCAGTGCTAGAGGCCTCGGGAGTAACGAGCAGTACTTC.

The chain joins TRBV9 to TRBJ2-3, with D unresolved. The length of the CDR3 is 13 residues. V lost 3 bases and J lost 6, with 11 bases in between. From germline, CDR1 is SGDLS and CDR2 YYNGEE. CDR3 protein: CASSEVERDTQYF. The CDR3 DNA sequence: TGTGCCAGCAGCGAGGTGGAACGGGATACGCAGTATTTT.

A few counts support this clonotype. The chain employs TRBV24-1 and TRBJ2-5; D gene unclear. Trimming took 4 bases from V and 5 from J, leaving 10 bases between them. CDR1 and CDR2 (germline): KGHDR, SFDVKD. The CDR3 consists of 13 residues. In DNA, the CDR3 is TGTGCCACCAGTGACCGGACGCCCGAGACCCAGTACTTC. Translating it yields CATSDRTPETQYF.

The J gene is TRBJ2-7, the V gene TRBV6-6; D possibly corresponds to TRBD2 (5 bases). The germline V and J ends were trimmed by 2 bases and 6 bases, with 14 bases remaining between them. Germline CDR1 is MNHNY and CDR2 is SVGAGI (reference sequence). This CDR3 is built from 14 residues. The chain's CDR3 is CASSYGELLCEQYF. Here the CDR3 DNA reads TGTGCCAGCAGTTACGGGGAGCTCCTATGCGAGCAGTACTTC.

This clonotype was observed a handful of times. V is TRBV2 and J is TRBJ2-1; D remains unclear. This CDR3 contains 15 residues. Germline V gene sequence: CDR1 SNHLY, CDR2 FYNNEI. The V end lost 6 bases, the J end lost 3 bases, and 15 bases lay between the germline ends. CDR3 sequence: CASREPTPGYNEQFF. CDR3 coding DNA: TGTGCCAGCAGAGAACCAACTCCGGGCTACAATGAGCAGTTCTTC.

This clonotype was detected only a few times. V and J are TRBV12-3 or TRBV12-4 and TRBJ2-4; TRBD1 is a possible D gene (6 bases). The CDR3 sequence is 16 residues long. Trimming took 5 bases from V and 9 from J, leaving 23 bases between them. The CDR3 region is CASSPNLDSSEGIQYF. The CDR3 DNA reads TGTGCCAGCAGTCCTAACCTGGACAGCTCCGAGGGCATTCAGTACTTC.

The rearrangement joins TRBV29-1 to TRBJ2-3; D may be TRBD1 (6 bases). Germline CDR1 is SQVTM and CDR2 is ANQGSEA. The CDR3 runs to 17 residues. Trimming removed 0 bases at V and 2 bases at J, with 18 bases between. In DNA form, the CDR3 reads TGCAGCGTTGAAGATTCCCCGAGACAGGACGTCACAGATACGCAGTATTTT. Translated, it gives CSVEDSPRQDVTDTQYF.

This clonotype was recorded a few times. The chain recombines TRBV7-9 with TRBJ2-1, with D perhaps TRBD1 or TRBD2 (6 bases each). Per the germline V gene, CDR1 is SEHNR and CDR2 is FQNEAQ (reference sequence). CDR3 size: 16 residues. The V gene lost 5 bases and the J gene lost 5 bases, with 19 bases spanning the gap. DNA of the CDR3: TGTGCCAGCAGCCCCCAGGGGAGGACAGAAAACAATGAGCAGTTCTTC. It translates to CASSPQGRTENNEQFF.

The table lists this clonotype with a count of one. The rearrangement joins TRBV6-5 to TRBJ1-2; no definite D call. With 7 bases removed from V and 7 bases from J, the gap between germline ends came to 16 bases. The CDR3 is 13 amino acids. Germline-derived CDR1 and CDR2 are MNHEY and SVGAGI. The CDR3 nucleotides read TGTGCCAGCACCAAACGAGGGTCCCTTGGCTACACCTTC. Residues: CASTKRGSLGYTF.

This clonotype was seen a single time. CDR3 sequence (DNA): TGTGCCAGCAGTGTGGTTGACCTACGTTTGAAGCAGTTCTTC. This codes for CASSVVDLRLKQFF. The V and J genes are TRBV6-6 and TRBJ2-1; D ambiguous. V lost 5 bases, J lost 11 bases, and 19 bases lay in between. Looked up from germline, CDR1 is MNHNY and CDR2 is SVGAGI (reference sequence). The CDR3 has 14 amino acids.

This clonotype appeared once. A junction boundary mismatches the germline segment, possibly from a read error. The chain links TRBV6-2 or TRBV6-3 to TRBJ1-2; D gene ambiguous. Germline V lookup: CDR1 MNHEY, CDR2 SVGEGT. There are 16 residues in the CDR3. The CDR3: CASSYSLAGANCGYTF. CDR3 DNA sequence: TGTGCCAGCAGTTACTCCTTGGCCGGAGCTAACTGTGGCTACACCTTC.

This clonotype was seen once. This sequence joins TRBV7-9 and TRBJ1-4, with D hard to call. The CDR3 consists of 15 residues. Per germline, CDR1 SEHNR and CDR2 FQNEAQ (reference sequence). Between the trimmed V and J ends, which lost 1 base and 0 bases, there was a span of 6 bases. CDR3 sequence: CASSLGPATNEKLFF. CDR3 DNA sequence: TGTGCCAGCAGCTTAGGACCCGCAACTAATGAAAAACTGTTTTTT.

Many counts were recorded for this clonotype. The chain employs TRBV7-6 and TRBJ2-7; D might be TRBD2 (6 bases). This CDR3 comprises 13 residues. Germline lookup yields CDR1 SGHVS and CDR2 FNYEAQ. V lost 5 bases to trimming and J lost 1 base, with 9 bases between them. For the CDR3, the DNA is TGTGCCAGCAGCCCCCGGGAGTCCTACGAGCAGTACTTC. Protein: CASSPRESYEQYF.

This clonotype was observed at least ten times. The V gene is TRBV7-9, the J gene TRBJ2-1, with 8 positions matching TRBD2. Losses at the gene ends were 4 bases for V and 5 bases for J; bases not matched to a gene: 10. This CDR3 spans 16 amino acids. CDR1 SEHNR and CDR2 FQNEAQ come from the germline V gene (reference sequence). Here the CDR3 reads CASSSQSGSPNNEQFF. The CDR3 region has the DNA TGTGCCAGCAGCTCCCAAAGCGGGAGCCCCAACAATGAGCAGTTCTTC.